This T cell receptor beta chain is drawn from a study of technical replicates of blood from several donors. TCRdb's table, derived via immunoSEQ multiplex PCR, lists solely in-frame clones and lacks some. The sample yields some 71,000 clones, approximately 97% seen once. The CDR3 is 14 residues long. Germline V gives CDR1 MRHNA, CDR2 SNTAGT. V dropped 8 bases and J dropped 2; count of bases not matched to a gene: 5. The TCR originated in a human donor in good health. The sequenced sample was T cells isolated from PBMCs. The chain has TRBV6-4 and TRBJ2-2; 7 bases are shared with TRBD2. CDR3 sequence (DNA): TGTGCCAGCCGCAGCGGGATTAACACCGGGGAGCTGTTTTTT. Amino acids: CASRSGINTGELFF.